This T cell receptor (beta chain) was sequenced for a study of T-cell memory formation after mild COVID-19. Germline V gives CDR1 SQVTM, CDR2 ANQGSEA. The CDR3 extends over 14 amino acids. J lost 2 bases, V lost 6 bases, and 8 bases had no gene match. Using its own MiXCR run on the 5' RACE reads, TCRdb lists one record per CDR3 protein. The data hold 85,000 to 130,000 distinct CDR3 sequences, with around 12% observed a single time. This clonotype appeared many times. The rearrangement links TRBV29-1 to TRBJ2-7; 9 bases line up with TRBD1. This receptor was identified in an adult woman who had mild COVID-19 (a few samples of this study predate the infection). Cell type and time point are not known. The sample taken for sequencing was PBMCs or a T cell subset sorted from them (not recorded which). In nucleotides, the CDR3 is TGCAGCGTGATCACCGGGACAGGGACCTACGAGCAGTACTTC. Translating it yields CSVITGTGTYEQYF.